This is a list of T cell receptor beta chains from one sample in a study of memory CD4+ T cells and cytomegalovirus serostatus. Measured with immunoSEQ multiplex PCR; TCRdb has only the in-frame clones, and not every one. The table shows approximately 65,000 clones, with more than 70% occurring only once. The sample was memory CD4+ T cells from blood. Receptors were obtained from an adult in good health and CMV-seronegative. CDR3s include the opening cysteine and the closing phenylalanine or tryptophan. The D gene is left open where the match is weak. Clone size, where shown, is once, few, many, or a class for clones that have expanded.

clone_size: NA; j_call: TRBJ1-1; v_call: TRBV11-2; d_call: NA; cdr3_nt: TGTGCCAGCAGCTCGGGGACAAGGGGATTGACTGAAGCTTTCTTT; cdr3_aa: CASSSGTRGLTEAFF
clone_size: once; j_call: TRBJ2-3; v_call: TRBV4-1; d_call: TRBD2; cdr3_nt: TGCGCCAGCAGCCAGGAACCACTAGCGGGAGGGACAGATACGCAGTATTTT; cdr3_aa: CASSQEPLAGGTDTQYF
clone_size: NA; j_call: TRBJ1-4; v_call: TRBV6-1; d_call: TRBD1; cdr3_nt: TGTGCCAGCAAAGACGGGACAGTGGGCGAAAAACTGTTTTTT; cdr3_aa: CASKDGTVGEKLFF
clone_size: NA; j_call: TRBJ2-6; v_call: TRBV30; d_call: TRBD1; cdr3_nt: TGTGCCTGGAAAAGGGACAGGGTTCGTTCCGGGGCCAACGTCCTGACTTTC; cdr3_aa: CAWKRDRVRSGANVLTF
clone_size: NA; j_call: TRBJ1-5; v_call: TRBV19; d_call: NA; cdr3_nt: TGTGCCAGTAGTATAGTCTCCGGGAATCAGCCCCAGCATTTT; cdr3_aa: CASSIVSGNQPQHF
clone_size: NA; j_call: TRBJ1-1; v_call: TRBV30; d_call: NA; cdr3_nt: TGTGCCTGGATCACTCAGATGAACACTGAAGCTTTCTTT; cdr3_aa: CAWITQMNTEAFF
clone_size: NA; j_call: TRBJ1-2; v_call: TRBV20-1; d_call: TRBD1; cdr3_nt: TGCAGTGCCTCGACAGGGTATGGCTACACCTTC; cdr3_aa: CSASTGYGYTF
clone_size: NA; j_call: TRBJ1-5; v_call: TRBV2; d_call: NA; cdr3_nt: TGTGCCAGCAGTGAAAGGGCAGGGGCCCAGCCCCAGCATTTT; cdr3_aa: CASSERAGAQPQHF
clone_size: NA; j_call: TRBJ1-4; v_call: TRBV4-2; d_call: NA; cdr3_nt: TGTGCCAGCAGCCAAGATCTTGGGCACAATAATGAAAAACTGTTTTTT; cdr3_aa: CASSQDLGHNNEKLFF
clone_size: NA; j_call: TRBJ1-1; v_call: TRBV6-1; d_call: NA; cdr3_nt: TGTGCCAGCAGTGAGTCTCAGGTAAACACTGAAGCTTTCTTT; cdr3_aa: CASSESQVNTEAFF
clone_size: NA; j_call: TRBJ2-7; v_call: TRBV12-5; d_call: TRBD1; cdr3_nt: TGTGCTAGTGGTGACAGGGTTAACGAGCAGTACTTC; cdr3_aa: CASGDRVNEQYF
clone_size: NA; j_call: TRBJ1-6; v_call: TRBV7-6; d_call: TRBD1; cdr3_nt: TGTGCCAGCAGCTTAGATGGGACAGGGAATGGTTCACCCCTCCACTTT; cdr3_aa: CASSLDGTGNGSPLHF
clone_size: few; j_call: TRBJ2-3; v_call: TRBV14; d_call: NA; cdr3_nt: TGTGCCAGCAGCTCCTCCCCCCAGTACACTAGCACAGATACGCAGTATTTT; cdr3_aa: CASSSSPQYTSTDTQYF
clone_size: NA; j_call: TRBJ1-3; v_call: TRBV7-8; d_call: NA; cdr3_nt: TGTGCCAGCAGCTTAGGGAGCTCTGGAAACACCATATATTTT; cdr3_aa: CASSLGSSGNTIYF
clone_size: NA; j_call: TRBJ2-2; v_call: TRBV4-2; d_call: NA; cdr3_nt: TGTGCCAGCAGCCAAGAAGGGGGAAGGACCGGGGAGCTGTTTTTT; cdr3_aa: CASSQEGGRTGELFF
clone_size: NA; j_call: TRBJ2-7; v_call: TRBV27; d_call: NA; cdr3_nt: TGTGCCAGCAGTCTAAGGGACACCTCCTACGAGCAGTACTTC; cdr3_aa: CASSLRDTSYEQYF
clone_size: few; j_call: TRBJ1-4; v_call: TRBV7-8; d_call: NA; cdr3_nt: TGTGCCAGCAGCCCCAACAGAGCAACTAATGAAAAACTGTTTTTT; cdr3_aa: CASSPNRATNEKLFF
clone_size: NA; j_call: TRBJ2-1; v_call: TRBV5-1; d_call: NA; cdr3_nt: TGCGCCAGCAGCTGGTGGGAGGAGCAGTTCTTC; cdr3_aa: CASSWWEEQFF
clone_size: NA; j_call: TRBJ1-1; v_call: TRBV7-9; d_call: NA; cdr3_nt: TGTGCCAGCAGCTTACAGGGGAGGAACACTGAAGCTTTCTTT; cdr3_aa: CASSLQGRNTEAFF
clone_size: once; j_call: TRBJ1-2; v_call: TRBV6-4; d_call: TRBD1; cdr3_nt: TGTGCCAGCAGTGACTCCATTAACAGGGGGTTCCCCTATGGCTACACCTTC; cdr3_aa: CASSDSINRGFPYGYTF
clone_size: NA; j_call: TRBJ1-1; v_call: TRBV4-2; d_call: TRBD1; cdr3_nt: TGTGCCAGCAGCCAAGCGAGCGGACAGGGAGGTCCGGGAGCTTTCTTT; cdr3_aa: CASSQASGQGGPGAFF
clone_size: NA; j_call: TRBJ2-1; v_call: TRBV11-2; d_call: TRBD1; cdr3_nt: TGTGCCAGCAGCTATAACCGAGACAGGGACAATGAGCAGTTCTTC; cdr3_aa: CASSYNRDRDNEQFF
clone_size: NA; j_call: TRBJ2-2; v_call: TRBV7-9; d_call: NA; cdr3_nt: TGTGCCAGCAGCCGCAACACCGGGGAGCTGTTTTTT; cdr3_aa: CASSRNTGELFF
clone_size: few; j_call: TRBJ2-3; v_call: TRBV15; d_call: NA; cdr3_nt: TGTGCCACCAGCAGAGATAGCAGGGGCCGCACAGATACGCAGTATTTT; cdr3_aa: CATSRDSRGRTDTQYF
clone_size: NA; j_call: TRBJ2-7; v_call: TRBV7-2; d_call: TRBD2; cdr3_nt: TGTGCCAGCAGCTCTTATACTAGCGGGGCCTACGAGCAGTACTTC; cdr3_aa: CASSSYTSGAYEQYF
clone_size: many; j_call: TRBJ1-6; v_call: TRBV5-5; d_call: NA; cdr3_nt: TGTGCCAGCAGCGGGGCCCCCGGCAATTCACCCCTCCACTTT; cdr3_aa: CASSGAPGNSPLHF
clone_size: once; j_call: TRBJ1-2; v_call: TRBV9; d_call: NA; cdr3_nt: TGTGCCAGCAGCGTAGGAGAGAGCGCACACTATGGCTACACCTTC; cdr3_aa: CASSVGESAHYGYTF
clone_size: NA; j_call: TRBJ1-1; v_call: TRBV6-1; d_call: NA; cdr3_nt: TGTGCCAGCCGGGCAAACCGGAACACTGAAGCTTTCTTT; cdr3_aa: CASRANRNTEAFF
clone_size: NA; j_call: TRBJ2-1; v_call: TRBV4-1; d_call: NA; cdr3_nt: TGCGCCAGCAGCCTTCAAGGGGCCAATGAGCAGTTCTTC; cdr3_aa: CASSLQGANEQFF
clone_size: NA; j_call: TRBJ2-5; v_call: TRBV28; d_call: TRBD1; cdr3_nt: TGTGCCAGCAGTGGACCCGGGACAGGGTTTGAGACCCAGTACTTC; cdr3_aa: CASSGPGTGFETQYF
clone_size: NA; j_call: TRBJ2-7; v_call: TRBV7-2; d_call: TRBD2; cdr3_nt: TGTGCCAGCAGCTTAGCTACTAGCGGGAAGGAACTGGTTTACGAGCAGTACTTC; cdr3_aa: CASSLATSGKELVYEQYF
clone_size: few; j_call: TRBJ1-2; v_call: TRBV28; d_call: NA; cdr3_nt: TGTGCCAGCAGTTTCCCCTCTTGGGAGGCGGACTATGGCTACACCTTC; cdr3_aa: CASSFPSWEADYGYTF
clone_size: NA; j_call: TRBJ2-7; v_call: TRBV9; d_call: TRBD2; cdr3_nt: TGTGCCAGCAGCGTAGGAGGAGCGGGAGGCCTCGCCTACGAGCAGTACTTC; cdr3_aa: CASSVGGAGGLAYEQYF
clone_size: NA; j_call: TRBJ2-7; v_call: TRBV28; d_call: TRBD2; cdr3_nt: TGTGCCAGCAGTTTATCAGATTTAGCGGGAGGAAACGACGAGCAGTACTTC; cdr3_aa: CASSLSDLAGGNDEQYF
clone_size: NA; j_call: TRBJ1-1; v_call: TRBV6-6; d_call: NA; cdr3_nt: TGTGCCAGCAGTCTCACCCAGGGGACTTTCGCTGAAGCTTTCTTT; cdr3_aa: CASSLTQGTFAEAFF
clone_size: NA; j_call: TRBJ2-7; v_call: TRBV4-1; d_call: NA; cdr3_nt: TGCGCCAGCAGCCAAGAGGGATCCGAGCAGTACTTC; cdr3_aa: CASSQEGSEQYF
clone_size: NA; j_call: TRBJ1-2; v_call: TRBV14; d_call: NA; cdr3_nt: TGTGCCAGCAGCCAACAGGGGTTAGCTAACTATGGCTACACCTTC; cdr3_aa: CASSQQGLANYGYTF
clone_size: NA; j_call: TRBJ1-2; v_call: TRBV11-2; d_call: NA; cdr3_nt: TGTGCCAGCAGCTTATCGGCGCTTTCCTATGGAGGCTACACCTTC; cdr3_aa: CASSLSALSYGGYTF
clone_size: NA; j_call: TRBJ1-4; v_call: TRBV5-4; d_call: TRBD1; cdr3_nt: TGTGCCAGCAGCTTCATGTCCGGGACAGGGGAAGAAAAACTGTTTTTT; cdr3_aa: CASSFMSGTGEEKLFF
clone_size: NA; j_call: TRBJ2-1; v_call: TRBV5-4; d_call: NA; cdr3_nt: TGTGCCAGCAGCTTCCCCTCTAGAAATGAGCAGTTCTTC; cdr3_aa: CASSFPSRNEQFF
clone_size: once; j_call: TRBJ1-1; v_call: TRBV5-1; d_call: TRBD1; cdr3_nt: TGCGCCAGCAGCTTGGGGGACAGGGGAACGAGGACTGAAGCTTTCTTT; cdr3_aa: CASSLGDRGTRTEAFF
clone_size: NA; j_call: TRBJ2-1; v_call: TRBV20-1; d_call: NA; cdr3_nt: TGCAGTGCGAAGCTAGGCGATGAGCAGTTCTTC; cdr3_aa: CSAKLGDEQFF
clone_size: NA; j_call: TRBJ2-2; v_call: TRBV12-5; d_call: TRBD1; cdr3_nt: TGTGCTAGTGGGGAGGAGCAGGGGGCAACCGGGGAGCTGTTTTTT; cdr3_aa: CASGEEQGATGELFF
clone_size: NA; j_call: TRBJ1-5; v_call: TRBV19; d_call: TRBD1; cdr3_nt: TGTGCCAGTAGTAGGCCCAATTCGGGGACAGGGAGAGGTCAGCCCCAGCATTTT; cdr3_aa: CASSRPNSGTGRGQPQHF
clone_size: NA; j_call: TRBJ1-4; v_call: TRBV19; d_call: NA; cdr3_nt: TGTGCCAGTAGTATATCAGGACAAGAAAAACTGTTTTTT; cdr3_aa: CASSISGQEKLFF